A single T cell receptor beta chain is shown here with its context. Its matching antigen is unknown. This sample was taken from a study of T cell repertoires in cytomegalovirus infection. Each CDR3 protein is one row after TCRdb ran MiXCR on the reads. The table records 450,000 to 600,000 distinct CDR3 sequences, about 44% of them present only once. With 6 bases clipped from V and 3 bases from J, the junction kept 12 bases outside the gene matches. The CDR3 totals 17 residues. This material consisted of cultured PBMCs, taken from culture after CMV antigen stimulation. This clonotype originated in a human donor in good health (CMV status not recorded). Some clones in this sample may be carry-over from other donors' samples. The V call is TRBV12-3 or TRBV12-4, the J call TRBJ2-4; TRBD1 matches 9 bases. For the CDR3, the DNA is TGTGCCAGCAGCCAAACCGGGACAGGGTTTGGCAAAAACATTCAGTACTTC. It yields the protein CASSQTGTGFGKNIQYF.